The entry that follows covers one T cell receptor (beta chain) sequence. In Seattle, patients joined the study during active infection and were tracked longitudinally. The source of the sample is a study of blood T cell repertoires in COVID-19. The overall study: From the United States, Italy and Spain came samples of acute and convalescent COVID-19.

Here immunoSEQ multiplex PCR was the method, and the copy in TCRdb shows in-frame clones only, minus some. The table has over 250,000 clones, 70% to 85% seen once; the top ten hold roughly 1.6%. The CDR3 spans 15 residues. Germline lookup yields CDR1 LGHDT and CDR2 YNNKEL (reference sequence). Trimming stripped 2 bases from V and 5 bases from J, with 13 bases between. The chain has TRBV3-1 (or the pseudogene TRBV3-2) and TRBJ2-4, with D perhaps matching TRBD2 (5 bases). This TCR came from a human donor with COVID-19, enrolled during active disease. The donor label of this sample is uncertain. The material sequenced was peripheral blood. In nucleotides, the CDR3 is TGTGCCAGCAGCCAACTAGGCCCCGGGGAAAACATTCAGTACTTC. This gives the protein CASSQLGPGENIQYF.